This T cell receptor beta chain was sequenced for a study of blood T cell repertoires in COVID-19. This CDR3 contains 13 residues. Germline V gene lookup returns CDR1 SGHTA and CDR2 FQGNSA. V shed 1 base and J shed 6 bases, with 9 bases lying between them. Using immunoSEQ multiplex PCR, the repertoire was profiled, and TCRdb retains in-frame clones only, with some absent. The table lists fewer than 350,000 clones, approximately 91% of them singletons, with roughly 2% in the top ten. The TCR originated in a woman aged 40 to 50 with acute COVID-19. Input material: PBMCs or T cells enriched from blood (not recorded which). This sequence joins TRBV7-2 and TRBJ1-2, with unresolved D. As DNA, the CDR3 is TGTGCCAGCAGCTTAGTACGGGGAAATGGCTACACCTTC. This gives the protein CASSLVRGNGYTF. Filled out from reference TRBV7-2 and TRBJ1-2, the complete variable domain reads GAGVSQSPSNKVTEKGKDVELRCDPISGHTALYWYRQSLGQGLEFLIYFQGNSAPDKSGLPSDRFSAERTGGSVSTLTIQRTQQEDSAVYLCASSLVRGNGYTFGSGTRLTVV.